This T cell receptor (beta chain) was identified in a study of T cells in Graves' hyperthyroidism and ophthalmopathy (dated by TCRdb to about 2019). Regarding the study in general: Peripheral blood was collected at initial diagnosis, before any treatment. TCR V-J signatures able to tell the groups apart were searched for in a discovery cohort of 90 to 100 patients, of whom fewer than 45 had Graves' ophthalmopathy and some 60 had stable Graves' hyperthyroidism. Whether ophthalmopathy could be predicted prospectively was tested in an independent validation cohort made up of roughly 19 hyperthyroidism patients plus 17 patients who later progressed to ophthalmopathy. The 95 to 100 discovery patients were randomly split 7:3 into training and test sets. In roughly six Graves' hyperthyroidism patients, the study also compared T-cell repertoires from thyroid tissue with T-cell repertoires from blood. After blood sampling, hyperthyroidism patients were treated with methimazole at a starting dose of 30 mg daily, and ophthalmopathy patients were treated with high-dose intravenous methylprednisolone. According to the paper, TCR Vbeta CDR3 sequencing was carried out on some 140 peripheral blood samples, which came from about 45 ophthalmopathy, approximately 72 hyperthyroidism and some 17 progressor patients. Beyond this particular receptor, the publication reports: Most expanded thyroid clonotypes (frequency above 0.001) were also detected in blood, suggesting blood repertoires may reflect thyroid immune responses. A 13 V-J signature model separated ophthalmopathy from stable hyperthyroidism, with about 88% sensitivity and roughly 81% specificity in cross-validation and 80%/75% in testing. In validation, the model predicted progression to ophthalmopathy with approximately 71% sensitivity and approximately 78% specificity, a median of around 6.6 months before onset. Sample size was not statistically predetermined, and blinding of investigators to group allocation was not performed.

Ophthalmopathy patients had moderately to severely active disease, Clinical Activity Score of at least 3, NOSPECS grade of at least 4, and duration under 3 months. Any patient with an uncontrolled infection, another autoimmune disease, pregnancy or lactation was excluded. Diagnoses relied on clinical symptoms, serum thyroxine and TRAb, thyroid ultrasound and orbital computed tomography. PBMCs were isolated from approximately 10 ml of fresh peripheral blood by Ficoll-Paque density gradient centrifugation. Total RNA was extracted using Trizol reagent, and RNA quality was assessed on an Agilent 2100 Bioanalyzer. For this clonotype: Its antigen remains unidentified. The sample holds no much larger clone one base away, and base qualities are not on file.

TCR beta CDR3 regions were amplified from RNA transcripts. For the first round of RT-PCR on the TCR CDR3, the HTBI primer set was used together with the Qiagen OneStep RT-PCR kit. The libraries were constructed in a second round of multiplex PCR and then size-selected and purified. Libraries were sequenced paired-end with 100 bp reads on an Illumina HiSeq2000. The published analysis was carried out like this. SOAPnuke was used to process the raw data, throwing out any read that contained adapters or uncalled bases, had a mean Phred below 15, or lacked an exact constant-primer or identifier match. High-quality paired reads were merged using COPE v1.2.5, and each unique nucleotide sequence was defined as a clonotype. Clonotypes were aligned to IMGT TRBV, TRBD and TRBJ reference segments using MiTCR v1.1. The analysis included only V-J combinations with a frequency above 0.0001, which together covered 99% to 99.2% of the repertoires. The TCS score was defined as F50 (clonal expansion) divided by E x V (chaos), with BLOSUM62-based TCRdist calculated between CDR3 peptides within each V-J. Welch's t-statistics and random forest reduced 450 to 600 V-J features to 13, which were used in a naive Bayes classifier (R e1071). Using fastp trimming at Q25 and MiXCR clonotype assembly, TCRdb reanalyzed the public sequencing data and kept in-frame beta chains. Identical CDR3 proteins give one entry, which carries the most common genes and DNA. TCRdb assigned the V and J calls; the authors' analysis was not used. This sample lists fewer than 700,000 distinct CDR3 sequences; over 15% were detected once. The biggest ten clones account for under 20% of the sample.

CDR1 and CDR2 were assigned from the germline V gene (reference sequence) as GTSNPN and SVGIG. The CDR3 spans 11 residues, from the cysteine through the phenylalanine. Only CDR3 DNA is held: 33 bases, read in frame from base 1. V is shortened by 6 bases, J by 3 bases, and the region joining them spans 9 bases. The sequenced sample consisted of blood. This TCR derives from a woman between 18 and 29 years old with Graves' ophthalmopathy. The chain couples TRBV30 to TRBJ2-7; no confident D gene assignment can be made. The DNA sequence follows: TGTGCCTGTAGGACCAACTACGAGCAGTACTTC. It is translated as CACRTNYEQYF. Here the CDR3 is joined to the reference TRBV30 and TRBJ2-7 genes, and the full variable domain is: SQTIHQWPATLVQPVGSPLSLECTVEGTSNPNLYWYRQAAGRGLQLLFYSVGIGQISSEVPQNLSASRPQDRQFILSSKKLLLSDSGFYLCACRTNYEQYFGPGTRLTVT.